One T cell receptor beta chain is described in this entry. Profiled with immunoSEQ multiplex PCR; TCRdb holds only in-frame clones, not every one. The repertoire holds around 97,000 clones, with roughly 92% as singletons. This record comes from a study of T cell changes during pregnancy in multiple sclerosis. The CDR3 totals 13 residues. CDR1 is LNHDA, CDR2 SQIVND, per germline (reference sequence). V gave up 10 bases and J gave up 7 bases, with 19 bases separating them. The material was peripheral blood, obtained after pregnancy. The chain recombines TRBV19 with TRBJ1-2; D is ambiguous. The TCR sequence derives from a female donor with multiple sclerosis, enrolled in a pregnancy study. The CDR3 bases are TGTGCCACCCCGAGCGGGGATTCGGGTGGCTACACCTTC. Its translation is CATPSGDSGGYTF.